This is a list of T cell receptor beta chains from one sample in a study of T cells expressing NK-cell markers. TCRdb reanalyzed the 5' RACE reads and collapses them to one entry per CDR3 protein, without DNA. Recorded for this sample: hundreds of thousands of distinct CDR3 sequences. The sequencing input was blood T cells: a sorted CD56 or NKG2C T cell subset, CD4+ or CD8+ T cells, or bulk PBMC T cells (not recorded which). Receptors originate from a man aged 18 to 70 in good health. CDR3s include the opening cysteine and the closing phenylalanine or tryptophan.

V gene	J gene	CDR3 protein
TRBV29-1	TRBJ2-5	CSATRGGPGETQYF
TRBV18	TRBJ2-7	CASSPSYLGGGQAYEQYF
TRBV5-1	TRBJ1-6	CASSLATGDNSPLHF
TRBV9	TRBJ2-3	CASSVGGLAGGTDTQYF
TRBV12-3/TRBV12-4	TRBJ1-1	CASSSRTGWGTEAFF
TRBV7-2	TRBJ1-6	CASSVGGHPNSPLHF
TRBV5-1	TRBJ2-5	CASSRDTGWETQYF
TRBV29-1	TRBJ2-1	CSVEARLAGRYNEQFF
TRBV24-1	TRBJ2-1	CATTEQVRDEQFF
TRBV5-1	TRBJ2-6	CASSLDVLSSGANVLTF
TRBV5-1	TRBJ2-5	CASSSSQGRRRETQYF
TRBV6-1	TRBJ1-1	CASSQKGQNTEAFF
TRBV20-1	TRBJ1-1	CSASPQRLPGSEAFF
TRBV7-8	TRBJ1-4	CASSFGPNSYEKLFF
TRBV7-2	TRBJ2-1	CASSPSTGEQFF
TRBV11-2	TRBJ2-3	CASSLLPGGSTDTQYF
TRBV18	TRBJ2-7	CASSQGTGVNEQYF
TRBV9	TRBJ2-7	CASSADGGQGYREQYF
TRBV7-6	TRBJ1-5	CASSPSRAAPQHF
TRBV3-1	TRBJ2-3	CASSPGSGARLAGTDTQYF
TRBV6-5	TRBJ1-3	CASSTSRTGNTIYF
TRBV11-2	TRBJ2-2	CASSSTGGPNTGELFF
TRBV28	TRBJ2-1	CASTYYNEQFF